This entry describes one T cell receptor (beta chain). Its antigen is not known. This entry comes from a study of OX40 agonist ivuxolimab in advanced cancers. Study context: The eligibility criteria allowed prior anti-PD-1, anti-PD-L1 or anti-CTLA-4 therapy, and 40% had some.

Findings and limits, study-wide: The investigators did not determine what antigen specificity the expanded peripheral T cells had. Average numbers of expanded clones were greater in CD8+ T cells than in CD4+.

Germline-derived CDR1 and CDR2 are MNHEY and SVGAGI. CDR3 length equals 14 residues. Trimming cost V 6 bases and J 5 bases, with 14 bases left between them. The table came from immunoSEQ multiplex PCR; TCRdb's copy has only in-frame clones and leaves some out. The profile shows tens of thousands of clones, approximately 90% of them singletons. This TCR was recovered from an adult with an advanced solid tumor such as melanoma, head and neck, liver or kidney cancer. This chain connects TRBV6-5 to TRBJ2-1; TRBD1 might be the D (6 bases). The material sequenced was CD4+ or CD8+ T cells sorted from blood, taken in a trial of the OX40 agonist ivuxolimab. The CDR3 reads CASRPTGTHNEQFF. CDR3 in DNA: TGTGCCAGCAGACCAACAGGGACCCACAATGAGCAGTTCTTC.